The clone carrying this T cell receptor beta chain came up once. Its antigen remains unknown. Donors had nominal health at sampling but likely had unrecorded immune exposures. This sample is drawn from a study of cytomegalovirus exposure and HLA in healthy donors. Study-level points and caveats: Presence/absence analyses supposed approximately even sequencing depth among donors. TCR beta chains associated with HLA were, in a later analysis, more clonally expanded than equally common others. Fewer N-insertions (relative to the roughly 700-donor mean) were reportedly seen in an Asian-associated ancestry cluster in a later analysis.

In the PCR, 60 Vbeta and 13 Jbeta primers were used. Sequencing used immunoSEQ multiplex PCR; TCRdb keeps in-frame clones, though not all of them. There are about 190,000 clones in the sample; 70% to 80% occur only once, and over 2% lies in the top ten. Trimming cost V 3 bases and J 3 bases; bases outside gene matches: 5. Germline CDR1 MNHEY, CDR2 SVGAGI. This CDR3 region has 16 residues. The chain uses TRBV6-5 and TRBJ2-2; 9 bases agree with TRBD2. The TCR was taken from a woman aged 25 to 39 in good health and CMV-seropositive. Sample: PBMCs. CDR3: CASSYPAGGYTGELFF. DNA of the CDR3: TGTGCCAGCAGTTATCCGGCGGGAGGGTACACCGGGGAGCTGTTTTTT.